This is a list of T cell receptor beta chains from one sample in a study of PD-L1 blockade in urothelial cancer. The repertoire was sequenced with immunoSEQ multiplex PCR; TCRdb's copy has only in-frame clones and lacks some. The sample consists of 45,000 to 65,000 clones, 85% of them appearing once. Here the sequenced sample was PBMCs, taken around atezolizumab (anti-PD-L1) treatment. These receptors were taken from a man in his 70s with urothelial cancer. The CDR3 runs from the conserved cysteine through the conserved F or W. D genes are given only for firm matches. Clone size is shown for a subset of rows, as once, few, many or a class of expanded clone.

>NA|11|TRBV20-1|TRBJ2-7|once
TGCAGTGCACGAAGCGTTAGCGAGCAGTACTTC
CSARSVSEQYF
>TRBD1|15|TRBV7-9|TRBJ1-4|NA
TGTGCCAGCAGCTTAGGACAGGGGGAGAATGAAAAACTGTTTTTT
CASSLGQGENEKLFF
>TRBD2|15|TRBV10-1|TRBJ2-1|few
TGCGCCAGCAGTGATGGACACGGGGGGAAACTTGAGCAGTTCTTC
CASSDGHGGKLEQFF
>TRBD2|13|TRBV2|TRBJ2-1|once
TGTGCCAGCAGTGCGGGACTAGCGGAGAAGCAGTTCTTC
CASSAGLAEKQFF
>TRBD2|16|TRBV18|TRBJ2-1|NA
TGTGCCAGCTCACCACTAGCGGGAGGGCCGACGGATGAGCAGTTCTTC
CASSPLAGGPTDEQFF
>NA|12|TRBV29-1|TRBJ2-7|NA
TGCAGCGTTGAAGAAAGGAGACAGCAGCGGTACTTC
CSVEERRQQRYF
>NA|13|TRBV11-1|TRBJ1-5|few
TGTGCCAGCAGCTCAGACAGTTTCCAGCCCCAGCATTTT
CASSSDSFQPQHF
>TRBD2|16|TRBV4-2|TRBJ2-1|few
TGTGCCAGCAGCCAAGATGGGCTAGCGGGATACAATGAGCAGTTCTTC
CASSQDGLAGYNEQFF
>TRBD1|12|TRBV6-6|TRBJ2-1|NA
TGTGCCAGCAAGTCGGACAGGGAGGAGTTTTTCTTC
CASKSDREEFFF
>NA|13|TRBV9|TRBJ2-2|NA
TGTGCCAGCAGCGTAGGACGACAGGGGGAGCTGTTTTTT
CASSVGRQGELFF
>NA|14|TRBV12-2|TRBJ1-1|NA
TGTGCAAGTTCCGACGGCGGGAGGGACACTGAAGCTTTCTTT
CASSDGGRDTEAFF
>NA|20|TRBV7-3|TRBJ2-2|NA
TGTGCCAGCAGCCCCCGGGGGGCAGGGGCGTCATCCAGCAGAACCGGGGAGCTGTTTTTT
CASSPRGAGASSSRTGELFF
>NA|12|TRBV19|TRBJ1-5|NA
TGTGCCAGTAGTATCAGTTATCAGCCCCAGCATTTT
CASSISYQPQHF
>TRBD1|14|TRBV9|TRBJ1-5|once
TGTGCCAGCAGCCCGGGACAGGGGGATAGGCCCCAGCATTTT
CASSPGQGDRPQHF
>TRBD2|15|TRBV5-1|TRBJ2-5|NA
TGCGCCAGCAGTTTGTCGGGAGGGTACCAAGAGACCCAGTACTTC
CASSLSGGYQETQYF
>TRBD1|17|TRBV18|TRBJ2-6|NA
TGTGCCAGCTCACCAGGGACAGGGCTCTCTGGGGCCAACGTCCTGACTTTC
CASSPGTGLSGANVLTF
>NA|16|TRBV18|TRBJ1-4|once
TGTGCCACCAGCCTCCAGGGCGGTCGGACTAATGAAAAACTGTTTTTT
CATSLQGGRTNEKLFF
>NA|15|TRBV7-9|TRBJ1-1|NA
TGTGCCAGCAGCTTTACGGTAACCATGAACACTGAAGCTTTCTTT
CASSFTVTMNTEAFF
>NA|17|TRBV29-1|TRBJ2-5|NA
TGCAGCGCCCGCGCGGGGGTGGGGGGCGCTGGTGGAGAGACCCAGTACTTC
CSARAGVGGAGGETQYF
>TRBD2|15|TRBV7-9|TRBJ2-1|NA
TGTGCCAGCAGCTTGGGACTAGCGGAAAGCAATGAGCAGTTCTTC
CASSLGLAESNEQFF
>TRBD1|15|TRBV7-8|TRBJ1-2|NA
TGTGCCAGCAGCTGGGGGACAGGGTCTAACTATGGCTACACCTTC
CASSWGTGSNYGYTF
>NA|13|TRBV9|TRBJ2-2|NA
TGTGCCAGCAGCGCGCCCGCGGTGGGGGAGCTGTTTTTT
CASSAPAVGELFF
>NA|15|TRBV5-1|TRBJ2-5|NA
TGCGCCAGCAGCTTGACCGCAAGCCCACAAGAGACCCAGTACTTC
CASSLTASPQETQYF
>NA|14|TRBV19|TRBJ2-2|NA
TGTGCCAGTAGCCGGGGACACAACACCGGGGAGCTGTTTTTT
CASSRGHNTGELFF
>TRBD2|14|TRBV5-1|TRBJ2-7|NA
TGCGCCAGCAACCCTTTAGCGGGAGACTACGAGCAGTACTTC
CASNPLAGDYEQYF
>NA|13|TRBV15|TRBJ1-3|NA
TGTGCCACCAGCAGAGACAGGGGAAACACCATATATTTT
CATSRDRGNTIYF
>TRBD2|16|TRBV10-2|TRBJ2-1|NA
TGCGCCAGCAGTGACCAGCGGGAGTCCCTCTACAATGAGCAGTTCTTC
CASSDQRESLYNEQFF
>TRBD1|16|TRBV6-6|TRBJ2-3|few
TGTGCCAGCAGGCGAACCGGGACAGGGACCACAGATACGCAGTATTTT
CASRRTGTGTTDTQYF
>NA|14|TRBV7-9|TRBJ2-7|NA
TGTGCCAGCAGCTTAGCGGAGGCGACCCACGAGCAGTACTTC
CASSLAEATHEQYF
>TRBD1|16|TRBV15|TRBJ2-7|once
TGTGCCACCAGCTCCCAGGGGGTAGGCCAGGGCTACGAGCAGTACTTC
CATSSQGVGQGYEQYF
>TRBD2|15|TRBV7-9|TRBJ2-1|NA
TGTGCCAGCAGCTCTAGCGGGGTCCCCTACAATGAGCAGTTCTTC
CASSSSGVPYNEQFF
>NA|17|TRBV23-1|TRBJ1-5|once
TGCGCCAGCAGTCAATCGGGCGGGGGCGGAAGCAATCAGCCCCAGCATTTT
CASSQSGGGGSNQPQHF
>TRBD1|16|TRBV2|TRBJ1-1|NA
TGTGCCAGCACTCAGACCCGACAGGGAAGGAACACTGAAGCTTTCTTT
CASTQTRQGRNTEAFF
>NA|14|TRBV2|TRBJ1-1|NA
TGTGCCAGCAGTGAGCGTCAGGGATACACTGAAGCTTTCTTT
CASSERQGYTEAFF
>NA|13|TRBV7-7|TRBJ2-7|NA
TGTGCTAGCAGCTTAGCGCCAGGGCACGAGCAGTACTTC
CASSLAPGHEQYF
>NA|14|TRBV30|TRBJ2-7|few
TGTGCCTGGAGCCTGGACGCCTGGGGGGGCAAGCAGTACTTC
CAWSLDAWGGKQYF
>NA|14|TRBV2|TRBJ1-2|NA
TGTGCCAGCAGTGTTGACACTAGGGCCTATGGCTACACCTTC
CASSVDTRAYGYTF
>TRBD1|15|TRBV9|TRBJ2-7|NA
TGTGCCAGCAGCGTAGAAGGGGACAGGGGTGACGAGCAGTACTTC
CASSVEGDRGDEQYF
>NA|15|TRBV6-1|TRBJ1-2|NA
TGTGCCAGCAGTGTTCCGACGGAGCTAAACTATGGCTACACCTTC
CASSVPTELNYGYTF
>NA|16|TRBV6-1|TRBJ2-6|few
TGTGCCAGCAGTGCGGGTAGCGGCTCTGGGGCCAACGTCCTGACTTTC
CASSAGSGSGANVLTF
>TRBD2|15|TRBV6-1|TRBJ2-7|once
TGTGCCAGCAAAGAGGGACTAGCGGTTACATACGAGCAGTACTTC
CASKEGLAVTYEQYF
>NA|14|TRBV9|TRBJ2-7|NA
TGTGCCAGCAGCGTAGACCCTGGAGTCTACGAGCAGTACTTC
CASSVDPGVYEQYF
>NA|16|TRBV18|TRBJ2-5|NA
TGTGCCAGCTCACCAAAGTCCGCCATGGCTGAAGAGACCCAGTACTTC
CASSPKSAMAEETQYF
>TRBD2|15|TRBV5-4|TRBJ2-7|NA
TGTGCCAGCAGCCACCGGGACTACCAGTTCTACGAGCAGTACTTC
CASSHRDYQFYEQYF